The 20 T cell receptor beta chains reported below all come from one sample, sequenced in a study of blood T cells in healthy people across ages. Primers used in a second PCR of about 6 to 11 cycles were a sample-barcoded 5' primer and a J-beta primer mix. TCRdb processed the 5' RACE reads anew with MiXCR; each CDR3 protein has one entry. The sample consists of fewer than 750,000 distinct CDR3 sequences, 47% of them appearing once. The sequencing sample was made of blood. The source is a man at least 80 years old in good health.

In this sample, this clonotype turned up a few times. The CDR3: CASSLKENYGYTF. For the CDR3, the DNA is TGTGCCAGCAGTTTAAAAGAGAACTATGGCTACACCTTC. The rearrangement uses TRBV12-3 or TRBV12-4 and TRBJ1-2; D is undetermined. V lost 2 bases and J 2 bases, leaving 6 bases between the germline ends. The CDR3 loop spans 13 amino acids.

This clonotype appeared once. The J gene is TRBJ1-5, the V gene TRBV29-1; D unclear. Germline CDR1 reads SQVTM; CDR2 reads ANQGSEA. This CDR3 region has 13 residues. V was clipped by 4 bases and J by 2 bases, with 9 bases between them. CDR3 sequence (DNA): TGCAGCGTTGTCGGCGGGGGCAATCAGCCCCAGCATTTT. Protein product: CSVVGGGNQPQHF. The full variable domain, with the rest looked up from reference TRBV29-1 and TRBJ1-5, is SAVISQKPSRDICQRGTSLTIQCQVDSQVTMMFWYRQQPGQSLTLIATANQGSEATYESGFVIDKFPISRPNLTFSTLTVSNMSPEDSSIYLCSVVGGGNQPQHFGDGTRLSIL.

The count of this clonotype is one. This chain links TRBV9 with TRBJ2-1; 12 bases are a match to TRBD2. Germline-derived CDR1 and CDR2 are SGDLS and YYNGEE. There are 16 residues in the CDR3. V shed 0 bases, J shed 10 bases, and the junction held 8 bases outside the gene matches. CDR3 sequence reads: CASSVDLAGGTREQFF. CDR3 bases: TGTGCCAGCAGCGTAGATCTAGCGGGGGGGACAAGGGAGCAGTTCTTC.

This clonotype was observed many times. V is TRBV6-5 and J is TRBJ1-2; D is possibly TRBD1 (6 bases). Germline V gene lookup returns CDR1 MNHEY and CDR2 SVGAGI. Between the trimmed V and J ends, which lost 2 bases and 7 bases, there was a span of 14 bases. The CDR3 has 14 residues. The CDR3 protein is CASSYAGGGPGYTF. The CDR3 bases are TGTGCCAGCAGTTACGCGGGGGGGGGGCCTGGCTACACCTTC.

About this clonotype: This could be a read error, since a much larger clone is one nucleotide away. The CDR3 protein is CASSQVQGMNGCTF. In nucleotides, the CDR3 is TGCGCCAGCAGCCAAGTCCAGGGAATGAATGGCTGCACCTTC. The genes are TRBV4-3 and TRBJ1-2; TRBD1 might be the D (5 bases). This CDR3 is built from 14 residues. In germline, CDR1 is LGHNA, CDR2 YSLEER.

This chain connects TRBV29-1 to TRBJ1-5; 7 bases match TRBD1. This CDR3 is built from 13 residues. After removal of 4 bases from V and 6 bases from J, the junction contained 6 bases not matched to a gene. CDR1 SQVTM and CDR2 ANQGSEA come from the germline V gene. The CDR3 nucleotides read TGCAGCGTTGTAACAGGGGCGGGTCAGCCCCAGCATTTT. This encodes CSVVTGAGQPQHF.

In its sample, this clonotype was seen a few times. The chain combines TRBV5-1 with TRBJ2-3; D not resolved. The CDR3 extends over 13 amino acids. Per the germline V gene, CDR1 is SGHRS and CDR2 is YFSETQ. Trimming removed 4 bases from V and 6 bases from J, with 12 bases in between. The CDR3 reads CASSQVIMDTQYF. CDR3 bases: TGCGCCAGCAGCCAGGTCATAATGGATACGCAGTATTTT.

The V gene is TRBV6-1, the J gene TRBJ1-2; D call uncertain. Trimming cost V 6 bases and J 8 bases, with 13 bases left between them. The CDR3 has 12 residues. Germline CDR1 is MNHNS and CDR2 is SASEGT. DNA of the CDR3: TGTGCCAGCAGACTACAGTACTGGGGCTACACCTTC. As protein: CASRLQYWGYTF.

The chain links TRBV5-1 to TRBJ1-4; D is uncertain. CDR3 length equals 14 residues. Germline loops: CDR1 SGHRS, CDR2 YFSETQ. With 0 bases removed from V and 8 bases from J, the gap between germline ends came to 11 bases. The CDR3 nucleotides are TGCGCCAGCAGCTTGGATTCAAACGAAGAAAAACTGTTTTTT. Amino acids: CASSLDSNEEKLFF.

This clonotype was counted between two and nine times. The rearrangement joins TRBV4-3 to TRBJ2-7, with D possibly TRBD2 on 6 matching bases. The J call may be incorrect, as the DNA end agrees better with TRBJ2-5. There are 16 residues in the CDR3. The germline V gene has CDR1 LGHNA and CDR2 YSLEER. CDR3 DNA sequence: TGCGCCAGCAGCCTTCGGACCGGGACTCGGATTGGGACCCAGTACTTC. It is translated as CASSLRTGTRIGTQYF.

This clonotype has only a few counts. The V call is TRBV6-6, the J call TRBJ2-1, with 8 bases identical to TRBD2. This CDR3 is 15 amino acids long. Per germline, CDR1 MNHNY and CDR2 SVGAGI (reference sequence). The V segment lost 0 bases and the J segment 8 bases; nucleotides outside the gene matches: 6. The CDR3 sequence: CASSYSSGIYDEQFF. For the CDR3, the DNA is TGTGCCAGCAGTTACTCTAGCGGGATTTACGATGAGCAGTTCTTC.

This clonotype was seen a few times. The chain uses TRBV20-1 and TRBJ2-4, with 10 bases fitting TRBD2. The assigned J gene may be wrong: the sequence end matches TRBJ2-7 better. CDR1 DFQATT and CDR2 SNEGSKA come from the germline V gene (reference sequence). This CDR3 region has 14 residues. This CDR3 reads CSAQRTLAGDEQYF. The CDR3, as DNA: TGCAGTGCACAACGAACCCTAGCGGGGGACGAGCAGTACTTC.

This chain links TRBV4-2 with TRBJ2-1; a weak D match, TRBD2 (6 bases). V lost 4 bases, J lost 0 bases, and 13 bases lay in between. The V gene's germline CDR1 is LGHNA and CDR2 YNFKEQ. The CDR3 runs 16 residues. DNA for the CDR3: TGTGCCAGCAGCCTGGATAGGACTAACTCCTACAATGAGCAGTTCTTC. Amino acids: CASSLDRTNSYNEQFF.

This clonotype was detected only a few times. The CDR3 DNA reads TGTGCCAGCAGCCGGCAGCGGGCTAGCACAGATACGCAGTATTTT. This gives the protein CASSRQRASTDTQYF. J is TRBJ2-3 and V is TRBV7-2; D is possibly TRBD2 (6 bases). This CDR3 region has 15 residues. The V gene lost 5 bases and the J gene lost 0 bases, with 12 bases spanning the gap. The germline V gene has CDR1 SGHTA and CDR2 FQGNSA.

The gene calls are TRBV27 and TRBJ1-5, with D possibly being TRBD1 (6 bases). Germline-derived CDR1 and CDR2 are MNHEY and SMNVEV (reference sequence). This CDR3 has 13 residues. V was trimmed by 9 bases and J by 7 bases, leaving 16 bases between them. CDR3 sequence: CASKTGTGQPQHF. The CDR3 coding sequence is TGTGCCAGTAAGACAGGAACGGGCCAGCCCCAGCATTTT.

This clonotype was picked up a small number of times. The CDR3 loop is CSASPGTGGSYEQYF. For the CDR3, the DNA is TGCAGTGCTAGCCCGGGGACAGGGGGCAGTTACGAGCAGTACTTC. The chain is built from TRBV20-1 and TRBJ2-7; 12 nucleotides line up with TRBD1. Germline trimming cut 3 bases from V and 4 bases from J; bases unmatched to any gene: 7. In germline, CDR1 is DFQATT, CDR2 SNEGSKA (reference sequence). The CDR3 is 15 amino acids.

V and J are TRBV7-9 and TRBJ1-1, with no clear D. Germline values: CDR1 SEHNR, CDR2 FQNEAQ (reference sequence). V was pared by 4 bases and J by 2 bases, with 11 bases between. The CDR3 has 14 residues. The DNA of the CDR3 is TGTGCCAGCAGCTCCCAGACGGTAAACACTGAAGCTTTCTTT. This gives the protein CASSSQTVNTEAFF.

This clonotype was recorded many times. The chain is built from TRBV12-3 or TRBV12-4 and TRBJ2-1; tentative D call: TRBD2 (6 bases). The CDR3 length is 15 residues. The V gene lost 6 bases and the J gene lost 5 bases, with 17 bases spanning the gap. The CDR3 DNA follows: TGTGCCAGCAGGATAGCGGTAAACGGGAACAATGAGCAGTTCTTC. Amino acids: CASRIAVNGNNEQFF.

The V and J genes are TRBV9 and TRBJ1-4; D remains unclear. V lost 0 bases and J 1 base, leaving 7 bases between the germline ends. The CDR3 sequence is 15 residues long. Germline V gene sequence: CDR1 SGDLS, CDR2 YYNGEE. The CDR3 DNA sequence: TGTGCCAGCAGCGTAGGAGCTATAACTAATGAAAAACTGTTTTTT. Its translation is CASSVGAITNEKLFF.

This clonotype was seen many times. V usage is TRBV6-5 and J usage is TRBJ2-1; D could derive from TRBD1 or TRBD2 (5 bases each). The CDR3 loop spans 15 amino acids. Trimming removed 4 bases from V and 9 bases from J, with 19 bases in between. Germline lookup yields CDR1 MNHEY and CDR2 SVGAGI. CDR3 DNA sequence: TGTGCCAGCAGTTTGTCCGGGACCAGTACAAGTGAGCAGTTCTTC. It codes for CASSLSGTSTSEQFF.